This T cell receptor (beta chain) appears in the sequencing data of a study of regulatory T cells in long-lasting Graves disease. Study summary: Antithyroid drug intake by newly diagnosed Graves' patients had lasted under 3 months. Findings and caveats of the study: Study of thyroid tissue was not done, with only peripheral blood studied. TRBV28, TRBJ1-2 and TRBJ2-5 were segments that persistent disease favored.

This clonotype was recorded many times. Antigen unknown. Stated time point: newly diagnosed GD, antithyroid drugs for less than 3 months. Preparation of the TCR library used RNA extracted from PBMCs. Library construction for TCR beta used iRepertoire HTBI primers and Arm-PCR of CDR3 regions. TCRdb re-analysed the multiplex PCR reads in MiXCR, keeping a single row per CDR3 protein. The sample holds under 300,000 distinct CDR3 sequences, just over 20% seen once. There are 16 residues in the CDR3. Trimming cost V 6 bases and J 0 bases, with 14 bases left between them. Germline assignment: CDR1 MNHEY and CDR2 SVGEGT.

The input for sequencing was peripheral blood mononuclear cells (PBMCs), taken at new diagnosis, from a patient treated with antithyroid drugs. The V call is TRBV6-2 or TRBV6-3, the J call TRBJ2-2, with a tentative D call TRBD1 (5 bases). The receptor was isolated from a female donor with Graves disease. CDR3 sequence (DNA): TGTGCCAGCAGACGACCCGACAGTCCGAACACCGGGGAGCTGTTTTTT. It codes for CASRRPDSPNTGELFF.